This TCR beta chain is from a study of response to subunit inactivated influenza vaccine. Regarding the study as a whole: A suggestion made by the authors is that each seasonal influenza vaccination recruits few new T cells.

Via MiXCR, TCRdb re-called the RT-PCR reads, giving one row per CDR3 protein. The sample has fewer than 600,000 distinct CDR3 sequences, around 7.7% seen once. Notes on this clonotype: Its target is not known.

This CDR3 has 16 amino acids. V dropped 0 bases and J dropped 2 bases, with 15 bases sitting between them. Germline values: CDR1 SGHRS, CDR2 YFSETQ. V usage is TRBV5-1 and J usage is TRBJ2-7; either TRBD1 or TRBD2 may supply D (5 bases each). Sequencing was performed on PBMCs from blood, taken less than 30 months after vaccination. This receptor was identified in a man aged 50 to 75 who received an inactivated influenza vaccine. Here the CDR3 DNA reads TGCGCCAGCAGCTTGGAGGCAGGGACGGGAACCTACGAGCAGTACTTC. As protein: CASSLEAGTGTYEQYF.